These 8 T cell receptor beta chains came from one sample sequenced in a study of blood T cell repertoires in COVID-19. Sequencing used immunoSEQ multiplex PCR; TCRdb keeps in-frame clones, though not all of them. The table lists over 200,000 clones, around nine tenths of them singletons, with 1.5% in the top ten. Sequenced: peripheral blood. The receptor set was obtained from a young man with active or convalescent COVID-19.

The CDR3 loop is CASGTSGLGDEQYF. The CDR3 nucleotides read TGTGCCAGTGGGACTAGCGGTCTGGGGGACGAGCAGTACTTC. The chain couples TRBV19 to TRBJ2-7; 11 nucleotides line up with TRBD2. CDR3 size: 14 residues. Trimming cost V 8 bases and J 5 bases; bases outside gene matches: 8. CDR1 is LNHDA, CDR2 SQIVND, per germline (reference sequence).

J is TRBJ1-6 and V is TRBV7-8, with TRBD1 as a possible D gene (6 bases). This CDR3 is 14 amino acids long. Trimming removed 1 base from V and 10 bases from J, with 11 bases in between. Germline V gene sequence: CDR1 SGHVS, CDR2 FQNEAQ. The CDR3 DNA sequence: TGTGCCAGCAGCTTAGTGGGGGCGCGGTCACCCCTCCACTTT. This sequence encodes CASSLVGARSPLHF.

The V and J genes are TRBV11-2 and TRBJ1-4; tentatively, D is TRBD1 (6 bases). This CDR3 has 16 amino acids. V lost 3 bases and J lost 0, with 11 bases in between. Germline CDR1 SGHAT, CDR2 FQNNGV. CDR3 nucleotides: TGTGCCAGCAGCTTGAATACAGGGCCAACTAATGAAAAACTGTTTTTT. It translates to CASSLNTGPTNEKLFF.

This chain connects TRBV19 to TRBJ2-1, with D perhaps matching TRBD2 (5 bases). The CDR3 totals 15 residues. Germline-derived CDR1 and CDR2 are LNHDA and SQIVND (reference sequence). V was shortened by 1 base and J by 6 bases, with 13 bases between the two germline ends. CDR3 sequence: CASSIGRVARNEQFF. The CDR3, as DNA: TGTGCCAGTAGTATAGGGCGGGTCGCTCGCAATGAGCAGTTCTTC.

The chain has TRBV5-4 and TRBJ2-1; TRBD2 matches at 8 bases. The germline gives CDR1 SGHNT, CDR2 YYREEE (reference sequence). The CDR3 loop spans 16 amino acids. Losses at the gene ends were 2 bases for V and 7 bases for J; bases not matched to a gene: 11. The CDR3 nucleotides read TGTGCCAGCAGCTTCGTTCGGAGCGGGAGAGGTAATGAGCAGTTCTTC. This encodes CASSFVRSGRGNEQFF.

The sample holds a few counts of this clone. This chain links TRBV6-5 with TRBJ2-7; no clear D gene. CDR3 length equals 12 residues. Trimming pared 7 bases from V and 0 bases from J, leaving 7 bases between. Germline CDR1 MNHEY, CDR2 SVGAGI. The CDR3 region has the DNA TGTGCCAGCACAGGAAACTCCTACGAGCAGTACTTC. Amino acid sequence: CASTGNSYEQYF.

The genes are TRBV11-3 and TRBJ2-3, with 13 bases lining up with TRBD2. CDR3 size: 16 residues. Trimming at V came to 3 bases and at J to 0 bases, leaving 0 bases not matched to a gene. CDR1 and CDR2 (germline): SGHNT, YENEEA. The CDR3 DNA reads as TGTGCCAGCAGCTTGGGACTAGCGGGAAGCACAGATACGCAGTATTTT. Translating it yields CASSLGLAGSTDTQYF.

The V call is TRBV10-3, the J call TRBJ2-7; TRBD2 agrees at 9 bases. This CDR3 has 19 amino acids. CDR1 and CDR2 from the germline V gene are ENHRY and SYGVKD. The V gene end was trimmed by 4 bases and the J gene end by 2 bases; junction bases not matched to a gene: 18. The CDR3 DNA follows: TGTGCCATCAGTGGTTGGGCTAGCGGGGAGGTTCCTCCCACCTACGAGCAGTACTTC. It encodes CAISGWASGEVPPTYEQYF.